The clone carrying this T cell receptor beta chain came up once. The antigen remains undetermined. TCRdb keeps only in-frame clones here, not all; method: immunoSEQ multiplex PCR. The data show approximately 180,000 clones, around 90% seen once. The entry originates in a study of T cell responses to AZD1222 COVID-19 vaccine. Study-level points and caveats: Once two AZD1222 doses were given, Spike-specific TCR breadth and depth went up.

Between the trimmed V and J ends, which lost 4 bases and 0 bases, there was a span of 17 bases. The CDR3 extends over 16 amino acids. Germline loops: CDR1 SGHNT, CDR2 YYREEE (reference sequence). J is TRBJ2-7 and V is TRBV5-4; the D call may be TRBD1 or TRBD2 (5 bases each). Specimen: peripheral blood, collected 28 days after the second dose of the MenACWY control vaccine. The origin of this receptor is an adult who received the MenACWY meningococcal vaccine as a control. CDR3 nucleotide sequence: TGTGCCAGCAGCCTCCCGGGACGGAGGAGCTCCTACGAGCAGTACTTC. This translates into CASSLPGRRSSYEQYF. Full variable domain (missing parts from reference TRBV5-4 and TRBJ2-7): ETGVTQSPTHLIKTRGQQVTLRCSSQSGHNTVSWYQQALGQGPQFIFQYYREEENGRGNFPPRFSGLQFPNYSSELNVNALELDDSALYLCASSLPGRRSSYEQYFGPGTRLTVT.